This T cell receptor beta chain was recovered during a study of blood T cell repertoires in COVID-19. Looking at the study overall: There were acute and convalescent COVID-19 samples, and they came from the United States, Italy and Spain.

The repertoire was sequenced with immunoSEQ multiplex PCR; TCRdb's copy has only in-frame clones and lacks some. The top ten hold more than 1.5% of the sample, which has around 190,000 clones, around 83% seen once. The material sequenced was peripheral blood. The TCR was taken from a human donor in a cohort sampled during active COVID-19.

The CDR3 region is CASSSGLRSRTDTQYF. The CDR3 nucleotides are TGTGCCAGCAGCTCGGGTTTACGCTCTCGCACAGATACGCAGTATTTT. The chain couples TRBV6-2 or TRBV6-3 to TRBJ2-3; D uncertain. Germline CDR1 and CDR2: MNHEY and SVGEGT. The V gene lost 6 bases and the J gene lost 1 base, with 17 bases spanning the gap. The CDR3 contains 16 residues.